These T cell receptor beta chains were read from a single sample in a study of regulatory T cells in long-lasting Graves disease. TCRdb reanalysed the multiplex PCR reads using MiXCR and keeps one entry per CDR3 protein. The sample carries hundreds of thousands of distinct CDR3 sequences, around 20% recorded once. Here the sequenced sample was peripheral blood mononuclear cells (PBMCs), taken when the disease was refractory, from a patient treated with antithyroid drugs. The receptors shown here come from a female donor with Graves disease. Each CDR3 is given without its conserved first and last residue. Expanded clones get a size class; other rows say once, few or many, or leave the size out.

v_gene	abundance	j_gene	CDR3aa
TRBV29-1	few	TRBJ1-4	SVAGIANEKLF
TRBV12-3/TRBV12-4	few	TRBJ2-7	ASSSYRQGTYEQY
TRBV2	many	TRBJ1-4	ASSGPFNEKLF
TRBV25-1	.	TRBJ1-4	ASSEYTGADEKLF
TRBV7-6	few	TRBJ2-2	ASSQTHPGELF
TRBV20-1	.	TRBJ1-4	SARGRRWNEKLF
TRBV29-1	few	TRBJ1-1	SAGPPRGMNTEAF
TRBV6-1	.	TRBJ1-2	ASSEATVPGYGYT
TRBV15	few	TRBJ1-2	ATSREPNSGYT
TRBV6-2/TRBV6-3	few	TRBJ1-4	ASSYLDRRLF
TRBV20-1	.	TRBJ1-1	SARDWGGAMNTEAF
TRBV6-1	few	TRBJ2-7	ASSGWGTGYNEQY
TRBV30	many	TRBJ1-4	AWSVLNLRSEKLF
TRBV18	many	TRBJ1-6	ASSPGTENSPLH
TRBV27	few	TRBJ2-4	ASRKIGTGGGKNIQY
TRBV28	many	TRBJ1-1	ASSLGAEAF
TRBV4-2	.	TRBJ2-3	ASSQEIGTDTQY
TRBV6-6	many	TRBJ2-7	ASSYSTGPRNEQY
TRBV6-9	.	TRBJ1-3	ASSYEGYGNTIY
TRBV3-1	many	TRBJ1-2	ASSQDLKGTGGYT
TRBV28	many	TRBJ2-5	ASSLLGRTQY
TRBV28	.	TRBJ2-1	ASSYRGFGNEQF
TRBV5-1	.	TRBJ2-1	AGSFPSGAFYNEQF
TRBV5-5	.	TRBJ2-7	ASIPSGTSGLEQY
TRBV28	many	TRBJ2-7	ASSLYQGLADRTYEQY
TRBV10-3	.	TRBJ2-3	AISIGDTQY
TRBV4-3	few	TRBJ2-7	ASSQLRGDVYEQY
TRBV18	.	TRBJ1-3	ASSPLSGGGNTIY